Below are 29 T cell receptor beta chains sequenced from a single sample in a study of a mutant IDH1 vaccine in newly diagnosed glioma. Sample time point: baseline, week 1 (first vaccination visit). Treatment: pre-vaccination baseline after standard-of-care therapy. Generated by immunoSEQ multiplex PCR, the TCRdb table keeps only in-frame clones and is missing some. The sample has 25,000 to 35,000 clones, around 80% seen once; the top ten hold under 25%. Source: PBMCs, taken from a glioma patient treated with radiotherapy, temozolomide or both. These receptor sequences come from a man aged 25 to 40 with glioma.

This sequence joins TRBV25-1 and TRBJ2-5; perhaps TRBD2 as D (5 bases). CDR1 and CDR2 (germline): MGHDK, SYGVNS. This CDR3 spans 15 amino acids. V lost 1 base and J lost 0, with 9 bases in between. CDR3 protein: CASSEFVGDQETQYF. The CDR3 bases are TGTGCCAGCAGTGAATTTGTCGGGGACCAAGAGACCCAGTACTTC.

As DNA, the CDR3 is TGTGCCAGCAGGGCTAGCACCTCAGGGGGTAACATTCAGTACTTC. This sequence encodes CASRASTSGGNIQYF. J is TRBJ2-4 and V is TRBV7-2, with TRBD1 matching 7 bases. Germline V CDR1 and CDR2: SGHTA, FQGNSA. This CDR3 region has 15 residues. V gave up 6 bases and J gave up 7 bases; unmatched junction bases: 12.

The chain links TRBV5-6 to TRBJ1-4; weak D call: TRBD1 (6 bases). V lost 2 bases to trimming and J lost 2 bases, with 13 bases between them. CDR1 is SGHDT and CDR2 is YYEEEE in the germline V gene. There are 16 residues in the CDR3. CDR3 bases: TGTGCCAGCAGCTTCGGGACGGGGGGCACTAATGAAAAACTGTTTTTT. Its protein is CASSFGTGGTNEKLFF.

The chain joins TRBV10-3 to TRBJ2-7, with D possibly TRBD2 on 6 matching bases. CDR1 is ENHRY, CDR2 SYGVKD, per germline. The CDR3 covers 14 residues. The V gene lost 6 bases and the J gene lost 1 base, with 13 bases spanning the gap. The CDR3 nucleotides read TGTGCCATCAGGGGGGTTCTAGCGTCCTACGAGCAGTACTTC. Its protein is CAIRGVLASYEQYF.

The chain has TRBV30 and TRBJ2-2, with 10 positions matching TRBD1. Germline CDR1 is GTSNPN and CDR2 is SVGIG (reference sequence). The CDR3 extends over 15 amino acids. Unmatched junction bases numbered 2, after V lost 1 base and J lost 3 bases. The CDR3 protein is CAWSAGTGDTGELFF. As DNA, the CDR3 is TGTGCCTGGAGTGCCGGGACAGGGGACACCGGGGAGCTGTTTTTT. Based on the CDR3 plus reference TRBV30 and TRBJ2-2, the full variable domain is SQTIHQWPATLVQPVGSPLSLECTVEGTSNPNLYWYRQAAGRGLQLLFYSVGIGQISSEVPQNLSASRPQDRQFILSSKKLLLSDSGFYLCAWSAGTGDTGELFFGEGSRLTVL.

The rearrangement links TRBV7-3 to TRBJ2-7; TRBD1 or TRBD2 may be the D gene (5 bases each). Trimming took 5 bases from V and 7 from J, leaving 15 bases between them. The CDR3 extends over 13 amino acids. Germline CDR1 and CDR2: SGHTA and FQGTGA. The CDR3 loop reads CASSPDGAREQYF. CDR3 nucleotide sequence: TGTGCCAGCAGCCCCGACGGGGCCCGGGAGCAGTACTTC.

The V and J genes are TRBV2 and TRBJ1-2, with D tentatively TRBD1 (6 bases). With 8 bases removed from V and 1 base from J, the gap between germline ends came to 14 bases. Germline CDR1 reads SNHLY; CDR2 reads FYNNEI. The CDR3 runs to 14 residues. CDR3 nucleotides: TGTGCCAGCCAGGGGACACCCTATAACTATGGCTACACCTTC. Its translation: CASQGTPYNYGYTF.

V usage is TRBV27 and J usage is TRBJ2-5; 9 bases fit TRBD2. J gave up 5 bases and V 6 bases, and 16 bases lay outside the gene matches. There are 17 residues in the CDR3. Germline CDR1 MNHEY, CDR2 SMNVEV (reference sequence). The CDR3 loop is CASSEAWGGRVGETQYF. CDR3 sequence (DNA): TGTGCCAGCAGCGAGGCCTGGGGCGGGAGGGTCGGGGAGACCCAGTACTTC.

The chain couples TRBV10-2 to TRBJ2-3; 7 nucleotides line up with TRBD2. This CDR3 is 14 amino acids long. Germline trimming cut 6 bases from V and 2 bases from J; bases unmatched to any gene: 5. Germline CDR1 reads WSHSY; CDR2 reads SAAADI. The CDR3 loop reads CASRHGGDTDTQYF. The CDR3 DNA sequence: TGCGCCAGCAGACATGGGGGGGACACAGATACGCAGTATTTT.

This clone came up a few times. The chain carries TRBV2 and TRBJ1-1; D ambiguous. This CDR3 contains 12 residues. The germline gives CDR1 SNHLY, CDR2 FYNNEI. Between the trimmed V and J ends, which lost 7 bases and 1 base, there was a span of 7 bases. DNA for the CDR3: TGTGCCAGCAAAGCGTGGAACACTGAAGCTTTCTTT. Translation: CASKAWNTEAFF.

This chain joins TRBV11-1 and TRBJ1-1; the match to TRBD1 covers 8 bases. The trim removed 4 bases at V and 0 bases at J, leaving 10 bases unmatched. Germline V gene lookup returns CDR1 SGHAT and CDR2 FQDESV (reference sequence). The CDR3 is 17 residues long. CDR3 loop: CASSWPESQGVNTEAFF. CDR3 in DNA: TGTGCCAGCAGCTGGCCGGAATCACAGGGGGTGAACACTGAAGCTTTCTTT.

This chain joins TRBV7-9 and TRBJ1-1; D is uncertain. This CDR3 comprises 17 residues. Germline CDR1 reads SEHNR; CDR2 reads FQNEAQ (reference sequence). Trimming stripped 0 bases from V and 0 bases from J, with 14 bases between. CDR3 amino acids: CASSLATTATLNTEAFF. The CDR3 DNA is TGTGCCAGCAGCTTAGCGACGACCGCTACATTGAACACTGAAGCTTTCTTT.

This sequence joins TRBV6-1 and TRBJ2-3, with a weak D call TRBD1 (5 bases). The CDR3 extends over 16 amino acids. V lost 4 bases and J lost 0, with 14 bases in between. CDR1 is MNHNS, CDR2 SASEGT, per germline. CDR3 loop: CASSVLRVSSTDTQYF. The DNA of the CDR3 is TGTGCCAGCAGTGTACTCAGGGTTTCGAGCACAGATACGCAGTATTTT.

CDR3 DNA sequence: TGTGCCAGCAGCAAAGACTCTGGGGAAGCTTTCTTT. Protein sequence: CASSKDSGEAFF. This rearrangement joins TRBV21-1 to TRBJ1-1. TRBV21-1 is flagged as a pseudogene. The CDR3 runs 12 residues.

This sequence joins TRBV7-2 and TRBJ1-4; the D gene is possibly TRBD1 (6 bases). V lost 5 bases to trimming and J lost 5 bases, with 12 bases between them. The CDR3 covers 14 residues. The V gene's germline CDR1 is SGHTA and CDR2 FQGNSA. DNA for the CDR3: TGTGCCAGCAGCCCGACAGGATCGAATGAAAAACTGTTTTTT. Its translation: CASSPTGSNEKLFF.

J is TRBJ1-1 and V is TRBV6-1; D is undetermined. The CDR3 spans 14 residues. V lost 8 bases to trimming and J lost 1 base, with 14 bases between them. The germline gives CDR1 MNHNS, CDR2 SASEGT. The CDR3, as DNA: TGTGCCAGCTCCGAACGTATTGGGAACACTGAAGCTTTCTTT. Translating it yields CASSERIGNTEAFF.

The chain links TRBV7-9 to TRBJ1-1; D not certain. In germline, CDR1 is SEHNR, CDR2 FQNEAQ (reference sequence). V lost 5 bases, J lost 3 bases, and 16 bases lay in between. The CDR3 extends over 15 amino acids. The CDR3 sequence: CASSPGGSADTEAFF. The CDR3 bases are TGTGCCAGCAGCCCGGGAGGGTCGGCGGACACTGAAGCTTTCTTT.

The chain employs TRBV19 and TRBJ1-6; D not certain. The CDR3 spans 13 residues. V was clipped by 2 bases and J by 10 bases, with 9 bases between them. Germline V gene data show CDR1 as LNHDA and CDR2 as SQIVND (reference sequence). The CDR3 DNA reads as TGTGCCAGTAGTATAAGTGGGGAATCACCCCTCCACTTT. It encodes CASSISGESPLHF.

The chain has TRBV5-1 and TRBJ2-3, with TRBD2 matching over 13 bases. Germline loops: CDR1 SGHRS, CDR2 YFSETQ. J gave up 5 bases and V 4 bases, and 7 bases lay outside the gene matches. The CDR3 runs 16 residues. The CDR3 here is CASSTGGLAGLDTQYF. As DNA, the CDR3 is TGCGCCAGCAGCACGGGGGGACTAGCGGGACTAGATACGCAGTATTTT.

This clone showed up just once. The chain couples TRBV5-1 to TRBJ1-1; TRBD1 agrees at 7 bases. From germline, CDR1 is SGHRS and CDR2 YFSETQ. The CDR3 spans 14 residues. The V and J ends lost 1 base and 3 bases, in that order; junction bases with no gene match: 3. CDR3 sequence: CASSLSRGDTEAFF. The CDR3 nucleotides read TGCGCCAGCAGCTTGAGCAGGGGGGACACTGAAGCTTTCTTT. Full variable domain (outside the CDR3, taken from reference TRBV5-1 and TRBJ1-1): KAGVTQTPRYLIKTRGQQVTLSCSPISGHRSVSWYQQTPGQGLQFLFEYFSETQRNKGNFPGRFSGRQFSNSRSEMNVSTLELGDSALYLCASSLSRGDTEAFFGQGTRLTVV.

The chain combines TRBV30 with TRBJ2-7; 7 nucleotides line up with TRBD2. The ends lost 0 bases at V and 7 bases at J; junction bases unmatched: 3. The V gene's germline CDR1 is GTSNPN and CDR2 SVGIG (reference sequence). The CDR3 length is 12 residues. The CDR3 DNA is TGTGCCTGGAGTGTAGGACTAGGGGAGCAGTACTTC. It encodes CAWSVGLGEQYF.

DNA for the CDR3: TGTGCCAGCAGCTCCCTTACAGGGGGTATTGATGGCTACACCTTC. It yields the protein CASSSLTGGIDGYTF. The chain is built from TRBV5-4 and TRBJ1-2, with TRBD1 identical over 8 bases. The CDR3 sequence is 15 residues long. Germline V lookup: CDR1 SGHNT, CDR2 YYREEE (reference sequence). Germline trimming cut 3 bases from V and 6 bases from J; bases unmatched to any gene: 10. Using reference TRBV5-4 and TRBJ1-2 for the parts outside the CDR3, the full variable domain is ETGVTQSPTHLIKTRGQQVTLRCSSQSGHNTVSWYQQALGQGPQFIFQYYREEENGRGNFPPRFSGLQFPNYSSELNVNALELDDSALYLCASSSLTGGIDGYTFGSGTRLTVV.

This rearrangement joins TRBV15 to TRBJ2-7; D not resolved. The V gene lost 0 bases and the J gene lost 4 bases, with 13 bases spanning the gap. From germline, CDR1 is LNHNV and CDR2 YYDKDF (reference sequence). The CDR3 length is 15 residues. The CDR3 loop reads CATSRDRGDTYEQYF. Here the CDR3 DNA reads TGTGCCACCAGCAGAGATCGCGGAGACACTTACGAGCAGTACTTC.

The CDR3 here is CASSIQGAMYEQYF. CDR3 in DNA: TGTGCCAGCAGCATACAGGGGGCGATGTACGAGCAGTACTTC. V and J are TRBV5-4 and TRBJ2-7, with TRBD1 matching over 9 bases. V was pared by 4 bases and J by 4 bases, with 6 bases of the junction left unmatched. Germline V gene data show CDR1 as SGHNT and CDR2 as YYREEE (reference sequence). This CDR3 contains 14 residues.

This chain uses TRBV28 with TRBJ2-2, with 13 bases that match TRBD2. Germline V gene lookup returns CDR1 MDHEN and CDR2 SYDVKM. V shed 5 bases and J 2 bases; nucleotides not matched to a gene: 5. The CDR3 runs to 17 residues. The chain's CDR3 is CASSLLAGGLNTGELFF. The CDR3 bases are TGTGCCAGCAGTCTACTAGCGGGAGGGCTAAACACCGGGGAGCTGTTTTTT.

This chain joins TRBV7-2 and TRBJ2-1, with D perhaps matching TRBD1 (6 bases). Between the trimmed V and J ends, which lost 2 bases and 4 bases, there was a span of 12 bases. This CDR3 comprises 15 residues. Germline lookup yields CDR1 SGHTA and CDR2 FQGNSA. CDR3 residues: CASSLSTGTYNEQFF. The CDR3 nucleotides read TGTGCCAGCAGCTTATCCACAGGGACATACAATGAGCAGTTCTTC.

This CDR3 is CAISESKGDIKNTEAFF. The CDR3 coding sequence is TGTGCCATCAGTGAGTCGAAGGGGGACATTAAGAACACTGAAGCTTTCTTT. The chain uses TRBV10-3 and TRBJ1-1, with D possibly matching TRBD1 (6 bases). Germline CDR1 ENHRY, CDR2 SYGVKD. CDR3 length: 17 amino acids. The V gene lost 0 bases and the J gene lost 1 base, with 15 bases spanning the gap.

The rearrangement links TRBV4-1 to TRBJ1-1, with unresolved D. This CDR3 is built from 14 residues. Germline-derived CDR1 and CDR2 are MGHRA and YSYEKL. V lost 3 bases, J lost 1 base, and 9 bases lay in between. Here the CDR3 reads CASSHFERNTEAFF. The CDR3 nucleotides are TGCGCCAGCAGCCACTTTGAGAGGAACACTGAAGCTTTCTTT.

The V and J genes are TRBV30 and TRBJ2-3, with D uncertain. The length of the CDR3 is 13 residues. Germline CDR1 GTSNPN, CDR2 SVGIG (reference sequence). V gave up 4 bases and J gave up 1 base, with 9 bases separating them. The CDR3 sequence is CAWTPVGTDTQYF. The CDR3 bases are TGTGCCTGGACCCCGGTCGGCACAGATACGCAGTATTTT.